This paragraph reports one TCR beta chain. CDR3 size: 14 residues. Germline V gene sequence: CDR1 MDHEN, CDR2 SYDVKM. Trimming at V came to 7 bases and at J to 2 bases, leaving 3 bases not matched to a gene. The data were taken from a study of shared clonotypes between healthy human individuals. Libraries were prepared by immunoSEQ multiplex PCR; TCRdb keeps only in-frame clonotypes and omits some of them. The table records fewer than 2.5 million clones, 80% to 95% of them present only once. The chain couples TRBV28 to TRBJ1-5; 9 bases line up with TRBD1. The clonotype originates from a man aged 18 to 29 in good health. Some clones in this sample may be carry-over from other donors' samples. The sequenced material came from naive CD4+ T cells from PBMCs. Subset denoted: CD45RA+ positively selected. The CDR3 here is CASTRTGGNQPQHF. In DNA, the CDR3 is TGTGCCAGCACCCGGACAGGGGGCAATCAGCCCCAGCATTTT.